This TCR beta chain was sequenced during a study of shared clonotypes between healthy human individuals. At the level of the study: The cohort had a couple of women and a few men, ages 18 to 49. Study-wide findings and caveats: Shared clonotypes across all four donors exceeded non-shared ones in generation probability.

Clones were read by immunoSEQ multiplex PCR, and TCRdb kept only the in-frame ones, dropping some. This sample carries about 2.1 million clones, about 93% of them seen once, and the ten largest clones take about 1.8%. Of note for this clone: Its antigen is unidentified.

Selected positively for CCR7 and CD45RO-negative, naive CD8 cells excluded terminally differentiated effector memory CD45RA+ cells. This TCR was sampled from a man aged 18-30 years in good health. Some clones in this sample may be carry-over from other donors' samples. The sequenced material came from naive CD8+ T cells from PBMCs.

CDR3 sequence (DNA): TGTGCCAGCAGTTTAAGGGAAAACACCTACGAGCAGTACTTC. This translates into CASSLRENTYEQYF. V is TRBV28 and J is TRBJ2-7; unclear D gene. Germline CDR1 and CDR2: MDHEN and SYDVKM. The germline V and J ends were trimmed by 2 bases and 2 bases, with 10 bases remaining between them. This CDR3 contains 14 residues.